This paragraph covers one T cell receptor (beta chain) sequence. Its binding antigen is unknown. No much larger clonotype is one base removed from it; base qualities were not supplied. The time point label of this sample denotes: about 28 days (+/-7) after the second vaccine dose. Because spike-specific TCR depth and breadth did not differ between the two schedules, AZD1222 recipients who got a second dose at roughly 4 weeks were pooled with those who got a second dose at roughly 12 weeks. Vaccinee samples were obtained from the UK trials COV001 and COV002, which included a single-blind randomized controlled phase 2/3 trial of AZD1222 (ChAdOx1 nCoV-19) in healthy adults. For TCRbeta chain sequencing, PBMC samples were collected from trial participants at day 0 and at day 28 after the second dose. The CDR3 regions of human TCRbeta chains were subjected to immunosequencing. On the study's bioinformatics: Repertoire TCRs were matched against a reference library of SARS-CoV-2-specific TCRs generated with the MIRA antigen-specificity platform. Breadth meant the fraction of unique TCRs that were SARS-CoV-2-associated, whereas depth meant the fraction of total T cells that were SARS-CoV-2-associated. Using the MIRA data, each spike-specific TCR was assigned both to the spike region to which the TCR was reactive and to a CD4 or CD8 class. Log10-transformed breadth and depth values were compared by one-way ANOVA with Sidak's multiple comparisons tests. Imported from immuneACCESS, the table was reduced by TCRdb to in-frame sequences with V and J called. These copies leave out some clones; in studies compared against another copy, an unresolved V gene accounts for under half, and the cause of the remainder is not known. V and J calls and clone size come straight from that table; D and trimming were deduced from the DNA. Recorded for this sample are some 100,000 clones; about 88% of them occurred a single time. The top ten constitute about 3.3% of the sample.

Inclusive of the bounding cysteine and phenylalanine, the CDR3 is 13 residues long. Kept here is only the CDR3 DNA, which spans 39 bases and is read in frame from base 1. The germline V gene specifies SGHTA as CDR1 and FQGNSA as CDR2. Ends trimmed: V by 5 bases, J by 5 bases; bases unmatched to a gene: 3. This entry belongs to a study of T cell responses to AZD1222 COVID-19 vaccine (dated by TCRdb to the early 2020s). At the level of the whole study: TCR sequencing covered some 250 trial participants: about 210 given two doses of AZD1222 and 26 given two doses of MenACWY control vaccine. Enrollment into the trials was organized by age into subgroups of 18-55, 56-69 and 70-plus years, and those subgroups contained roughly 150, 30 and 60 TCR-sequenced participants, respectively.

Paper-wide results and their limitations: Only a handful of AZD1222 recipients were SARS-CoV-2 seropositive at baseline, limiting conclusions about previously exposed vaccinees. No day 14 peak-response samples were available, so repertoires were characterized only after the peak T cell response. Reportedly, almost half of the unique spike-specific TCRs recognized epitopes lying outside the regions that are mutated in the B.1.351 and B.1.1.7 variants. Most participants were white British and females outnumbered males, and the authors suggested that clonal diversity may have been underestimated. In the small 56-69-year group, the increase in depth fell short of significance, most likely because of low power. The whole spike protein was spanned by vaccine-associated CD4 TCRs, and dominant responses were seen in regions 160-218 and 743-854. A significant rise in spike-specific TCR breadth and depth was observed after two AZD1222 doses relative to day 0 and relative to MenACWY recipients.

Sequenced material: peripheral blood, taken 28 days after the second AZD1222 dose. The chain employs TRBV7-2 and TRBJ1-2; TRBD1 agrees with 9 junctional bases. This sequence was found in an adult who received the AZD1222 COVID-19 vaccine. This receptor has the CDR3 CASSPGTGYGYTF. The nucleotide sequence is given as TGTGCCAGCAGCCCGGGGACAGGGTATGGCTACACCTTC.